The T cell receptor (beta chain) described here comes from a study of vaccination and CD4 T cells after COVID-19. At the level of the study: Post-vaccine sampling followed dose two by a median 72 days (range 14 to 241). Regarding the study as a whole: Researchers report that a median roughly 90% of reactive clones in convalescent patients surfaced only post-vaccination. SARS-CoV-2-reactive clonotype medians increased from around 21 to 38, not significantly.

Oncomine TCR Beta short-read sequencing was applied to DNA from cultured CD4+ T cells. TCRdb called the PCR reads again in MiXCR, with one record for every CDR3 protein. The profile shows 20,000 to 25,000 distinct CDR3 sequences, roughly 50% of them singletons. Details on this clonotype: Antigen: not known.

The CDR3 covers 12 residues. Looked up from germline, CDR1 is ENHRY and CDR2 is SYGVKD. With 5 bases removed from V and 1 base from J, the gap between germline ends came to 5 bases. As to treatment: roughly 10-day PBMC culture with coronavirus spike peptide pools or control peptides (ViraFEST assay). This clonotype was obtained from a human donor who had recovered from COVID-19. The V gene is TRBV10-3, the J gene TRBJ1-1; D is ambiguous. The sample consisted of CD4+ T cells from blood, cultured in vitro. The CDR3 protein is CAISPGNTEAFF. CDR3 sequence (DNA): TGTGCCATCAGTCCAGGGAACACTGAAGCTTTCTTT.